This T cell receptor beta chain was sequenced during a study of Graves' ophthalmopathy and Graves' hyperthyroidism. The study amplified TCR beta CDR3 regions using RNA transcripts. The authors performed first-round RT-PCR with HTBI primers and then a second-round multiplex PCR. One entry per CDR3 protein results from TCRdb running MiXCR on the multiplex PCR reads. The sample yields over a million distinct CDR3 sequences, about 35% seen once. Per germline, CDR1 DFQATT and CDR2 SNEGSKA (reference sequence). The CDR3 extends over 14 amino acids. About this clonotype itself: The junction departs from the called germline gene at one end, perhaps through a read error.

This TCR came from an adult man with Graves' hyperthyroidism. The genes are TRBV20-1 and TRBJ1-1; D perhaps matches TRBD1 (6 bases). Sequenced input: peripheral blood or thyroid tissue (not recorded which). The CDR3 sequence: CSARQGTRDFEASF. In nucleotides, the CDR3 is TGCAGTGCTAGACAAGGGACAAGAGATTTTGAAGCTTCCTTT.